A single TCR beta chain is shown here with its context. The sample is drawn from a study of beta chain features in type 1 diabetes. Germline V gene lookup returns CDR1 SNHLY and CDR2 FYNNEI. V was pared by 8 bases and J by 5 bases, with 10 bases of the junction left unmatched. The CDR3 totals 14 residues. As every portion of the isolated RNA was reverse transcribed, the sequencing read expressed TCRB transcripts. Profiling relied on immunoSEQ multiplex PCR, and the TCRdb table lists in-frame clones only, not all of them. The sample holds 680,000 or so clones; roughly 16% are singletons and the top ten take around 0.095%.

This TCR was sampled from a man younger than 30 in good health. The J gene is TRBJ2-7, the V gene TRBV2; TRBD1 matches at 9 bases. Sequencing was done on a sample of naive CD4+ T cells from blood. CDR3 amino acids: CASGSKRDRDEQYF. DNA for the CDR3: TGTGCCAGCGGTTCGAAACGGGACAGGGACGAGCAGTACTTC.